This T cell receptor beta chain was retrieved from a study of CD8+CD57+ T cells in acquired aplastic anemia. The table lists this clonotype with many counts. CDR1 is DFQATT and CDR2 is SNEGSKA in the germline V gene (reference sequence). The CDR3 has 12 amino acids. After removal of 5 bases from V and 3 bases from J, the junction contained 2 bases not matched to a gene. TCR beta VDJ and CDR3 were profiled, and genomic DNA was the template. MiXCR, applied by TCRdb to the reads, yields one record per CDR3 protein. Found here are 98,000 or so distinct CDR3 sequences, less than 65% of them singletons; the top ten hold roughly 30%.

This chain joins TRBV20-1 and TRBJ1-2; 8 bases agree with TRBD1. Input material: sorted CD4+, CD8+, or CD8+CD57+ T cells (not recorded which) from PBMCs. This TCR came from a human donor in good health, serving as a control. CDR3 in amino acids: CSAGQGDYGYTF. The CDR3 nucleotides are TGCAGTGCTGGACAGGGAGACTATGGCTACACCTTC.